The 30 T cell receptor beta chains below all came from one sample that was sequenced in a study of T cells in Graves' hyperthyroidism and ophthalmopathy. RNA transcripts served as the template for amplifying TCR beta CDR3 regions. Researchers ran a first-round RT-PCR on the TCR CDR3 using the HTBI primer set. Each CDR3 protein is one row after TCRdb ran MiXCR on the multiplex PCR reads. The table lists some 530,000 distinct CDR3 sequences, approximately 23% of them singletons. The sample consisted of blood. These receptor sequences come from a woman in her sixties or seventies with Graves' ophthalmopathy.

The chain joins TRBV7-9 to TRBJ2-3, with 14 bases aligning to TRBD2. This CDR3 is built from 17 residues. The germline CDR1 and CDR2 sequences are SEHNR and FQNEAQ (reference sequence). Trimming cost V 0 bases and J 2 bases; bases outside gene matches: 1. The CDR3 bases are TGTGCCAGCAGCTTAGCGGGACTAGCGGGAGTCACAGATACGCAGTATTTT. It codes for CASSLAGLAGVTDTQYF. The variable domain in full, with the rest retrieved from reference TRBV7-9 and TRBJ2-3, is DTGVSQNPRHKITKRGQNVTFRCDPISEHNRLYWYRQTLGQGPEFLTYFQNEAQLEKSRLLSDRFSAERPKGSFSTLEIQRTEQGDSAMYLCASSLAGLAGVTDTQYFGPGTRLTVL.

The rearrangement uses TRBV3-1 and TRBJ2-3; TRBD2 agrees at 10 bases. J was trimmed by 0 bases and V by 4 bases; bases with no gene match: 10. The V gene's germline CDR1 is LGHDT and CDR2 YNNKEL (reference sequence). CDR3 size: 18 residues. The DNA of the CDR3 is TGTGCCAGCAGCCCTCCTTGGGGGACTAGCGCTAGCACAGATACGCAGTATTTT. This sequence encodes CASSPPWGTSASTDTQYF.

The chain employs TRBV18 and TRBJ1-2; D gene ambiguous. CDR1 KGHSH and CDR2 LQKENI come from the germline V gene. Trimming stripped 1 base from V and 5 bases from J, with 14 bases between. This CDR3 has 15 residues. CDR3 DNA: TGTGCCAGCTCACCACGCTCCGGCACGGAGTATGGCTACACCTTC. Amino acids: CASSPRSGTEYGYTF.

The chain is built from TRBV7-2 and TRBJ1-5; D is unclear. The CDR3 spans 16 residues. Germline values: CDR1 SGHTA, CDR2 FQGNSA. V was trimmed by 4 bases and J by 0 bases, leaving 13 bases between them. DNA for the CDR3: TGTGCCAGCAGCTCCGAGGTTCGTGATAGCAATCAGCCCCAGCATTTT. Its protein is CASSSEVRDSNQPQHF.

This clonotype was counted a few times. The CDR3, as DNA: TGTGCCTGGAGTGGAGGGGGTGGTGGCGGCTACACCTTC. This translates into CAWSGGGGGGYTF. V gene TRBV30 combines with J gene TRBJ1-2; TRBD1 might be the D (6 bases). There are 13 residues in the CDR3. The germline gives CDR1 GTSNPN, CDR2 SVGIG (reference sequence). The V end lost 1 base, the J end lost 8 bases, and 14 bases lay between the germline ends.

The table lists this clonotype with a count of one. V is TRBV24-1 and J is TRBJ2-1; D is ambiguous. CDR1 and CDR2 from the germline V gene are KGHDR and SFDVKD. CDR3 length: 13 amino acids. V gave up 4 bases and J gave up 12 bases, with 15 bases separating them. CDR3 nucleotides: TGTGCCACCAGTGACCTCTCGCTCGGTAGGCAGTTCTTC. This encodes CATSDLSLGRQFF.

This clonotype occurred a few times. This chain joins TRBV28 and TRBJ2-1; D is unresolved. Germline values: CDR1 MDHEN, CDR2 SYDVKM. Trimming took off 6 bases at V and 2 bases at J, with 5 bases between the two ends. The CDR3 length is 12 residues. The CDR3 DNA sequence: TGTGCCAGCAGCAACCCCTACAATGAGCAGTTCTTC. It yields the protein CASSNPYNEQFF. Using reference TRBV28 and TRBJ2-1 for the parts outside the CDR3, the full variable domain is DVKVTQSSRYLVKRTGEKVFLECVQDMDHENMFWYRQDPGLGLRLIYFSYDVKMKEKGDIPEGYSVSREKKERFSLILESASTNQTSMYLCASSNPYNEQFFGPGTRLTVL.

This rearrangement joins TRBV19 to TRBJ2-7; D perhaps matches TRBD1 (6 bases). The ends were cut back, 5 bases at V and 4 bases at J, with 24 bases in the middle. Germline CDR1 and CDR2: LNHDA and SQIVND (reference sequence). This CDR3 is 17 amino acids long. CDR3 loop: CASSVYGRGTPPYEQYF. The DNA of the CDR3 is TGTGCCAGTAGTGTGTACGGCAGGGGAACTCCACCTTACGAGCAGTACTTC.

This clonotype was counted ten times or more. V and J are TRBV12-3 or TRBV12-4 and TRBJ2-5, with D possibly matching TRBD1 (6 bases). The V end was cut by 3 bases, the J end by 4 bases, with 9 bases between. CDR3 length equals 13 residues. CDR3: CASSFEGGETQYF. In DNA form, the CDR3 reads TGTGCCAGCAGTTTTGAAGGGGGAGAGACCCAGTACTTC.

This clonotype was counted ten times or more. CDR3 bases: TGTGCCAGTAAAGGGCAGCGCTTCAGGAATGAGCAGTTCTTC. This translates into CASKGQRFRNEQFF. The chain carries TRBV19 and TRBJ2-1; D not certain. CDR1 and CDR2 (germline): LNHDA, SQIVND (reference sequence). This CDR3 is 14 amino acids long. The ends were cut back, 7 bases at V and 7 bases at J, with 17 bases in the middle.

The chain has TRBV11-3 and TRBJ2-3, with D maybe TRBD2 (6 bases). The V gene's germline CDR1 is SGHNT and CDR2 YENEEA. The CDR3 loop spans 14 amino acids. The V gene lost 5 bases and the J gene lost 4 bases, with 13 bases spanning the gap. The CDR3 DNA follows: TGTGCCAGCAGCGTATACTCGGGAGCAGATACGCAGTATTTT. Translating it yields CASSVYSGADTQYF. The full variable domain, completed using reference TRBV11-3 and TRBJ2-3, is EAGVVQSPRYKIIEKKQPVAFWCNPISGHNTLYWYLQNLGQGPELLIRYENEEAVDDSQLPKDRFSAERLKGVDSTLKIQPAELGDSAVYLCASSVYSGADTQYFGPGTRLTVL.

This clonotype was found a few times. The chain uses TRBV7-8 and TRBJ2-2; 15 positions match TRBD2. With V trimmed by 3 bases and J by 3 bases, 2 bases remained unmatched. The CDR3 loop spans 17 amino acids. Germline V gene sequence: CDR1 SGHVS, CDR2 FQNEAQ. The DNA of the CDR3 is TGTGCCAGCAGCTTCGGACTAGCGGGAGGGGACACCGGGGAGCTGTTTTTT. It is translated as CASSFGLAGGDTGELFF.

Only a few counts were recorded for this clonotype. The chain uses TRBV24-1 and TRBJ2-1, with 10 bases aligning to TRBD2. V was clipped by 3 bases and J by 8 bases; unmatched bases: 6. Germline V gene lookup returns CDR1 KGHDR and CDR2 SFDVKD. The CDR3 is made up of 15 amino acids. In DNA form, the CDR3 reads TGTGCCACCAGTGATCGAGCGGGAGGGTTGGATGAGCAGTTCTTC. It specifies CATSDRAGGLDEQFF.

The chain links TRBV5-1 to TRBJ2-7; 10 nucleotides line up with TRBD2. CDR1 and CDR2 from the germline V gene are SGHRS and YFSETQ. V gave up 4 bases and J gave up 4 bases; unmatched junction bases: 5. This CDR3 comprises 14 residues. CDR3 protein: CASSPPSGRYEQYF. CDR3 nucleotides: TGCGCCAGCAGCCCCCCTAGCGGGAGATACGAGCAGTACTTC.

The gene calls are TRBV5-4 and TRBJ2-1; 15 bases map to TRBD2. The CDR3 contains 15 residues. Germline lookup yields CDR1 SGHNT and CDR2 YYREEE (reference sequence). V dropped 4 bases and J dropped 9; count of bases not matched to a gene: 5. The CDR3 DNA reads TGTGCCAGCAGCGAGGGACTAGCGGGAGGTACTGAGCAGTTCTTC. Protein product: CASSEGLAGGTEQFF.

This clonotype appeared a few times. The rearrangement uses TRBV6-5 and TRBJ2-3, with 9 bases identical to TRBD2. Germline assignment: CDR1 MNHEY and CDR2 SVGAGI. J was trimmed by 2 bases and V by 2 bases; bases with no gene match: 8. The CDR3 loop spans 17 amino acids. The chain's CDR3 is CASSYLASGDFTDTQYF. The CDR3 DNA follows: TGTGCCAGCAGTTACCTGGCTAGCGGGGATTTCACAGATACGCAGTATTTT.

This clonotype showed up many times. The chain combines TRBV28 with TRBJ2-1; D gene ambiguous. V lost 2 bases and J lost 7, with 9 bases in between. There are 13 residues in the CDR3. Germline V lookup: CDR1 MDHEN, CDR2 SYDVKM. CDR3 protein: CASSLGSLNEQFF. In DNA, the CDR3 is TGTGCCAGCAGTTTAGGGTCCTTAAATGAGCAGTTCTTC. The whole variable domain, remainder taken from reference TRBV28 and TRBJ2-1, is DVKVTQSSRYLVKRTGEKVFLECVQDMDHENMFWYRQDPGLGLRLIYFSYDVKMKEKGDIPEGYSVSREKKERFSLILESASTNQTSMYLCASSLGSLNEQFFGPGTRLTVL.

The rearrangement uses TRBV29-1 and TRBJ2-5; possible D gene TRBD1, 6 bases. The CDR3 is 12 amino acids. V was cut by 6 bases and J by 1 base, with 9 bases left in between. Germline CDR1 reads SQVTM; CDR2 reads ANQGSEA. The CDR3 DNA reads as TGCAGCGTGGACAGATCCCAAGAGACCCAGTACTTC. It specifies CSVDRSQETQYF.

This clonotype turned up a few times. In nucleotides, the CDR3 is TGTGCCAGCAGTTTACGGGCAGGGCTTAATACCAAAAACATTCAGTACTTC. The encoded protein is CASSLRAGLNTKNIQYF. This rearrangement joins TRBV12-3 or TRBV12-4 to TRBJ2-4, with D possibly TRBD1 on 5 matching bases. The CDR3 contains 17 residues. Trimming stripped 2 bases from V and 2 bases from J, with 16 bases between.

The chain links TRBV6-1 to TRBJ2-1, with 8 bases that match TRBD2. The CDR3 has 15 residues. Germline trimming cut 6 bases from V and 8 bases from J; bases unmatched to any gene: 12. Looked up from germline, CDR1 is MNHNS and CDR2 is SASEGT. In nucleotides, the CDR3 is TGTGCCAGCAGAAGAGCGGGAGTAAGGGGGGATGAGCAGTTCTTC. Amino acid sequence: CASRRAGVRGDEQFF.

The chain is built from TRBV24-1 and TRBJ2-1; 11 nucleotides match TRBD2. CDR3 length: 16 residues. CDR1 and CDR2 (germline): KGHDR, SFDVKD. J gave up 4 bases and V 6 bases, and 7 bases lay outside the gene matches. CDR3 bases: TGTGCCACCAGTTCTACTAGCGGGAGTTCGTACAATGAGCAGTTCTTC. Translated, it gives CATSSTSGSSYNEQFF.

The chain's CDR3 is CASNINRGDSYEQYF. In DNA, the CDR3 is TGTGCCAGCAACATTAACCGGGGGGACTCCTACGAGCAGTACTTC. The chain couples TRBV7-2 to TRBJ2-7; 7 bases match TRBD2. Germline values: CDR1 SGHTA, CDR2 FQGNSA. V lost 7 bases and J lost 0; bases outside the gene matches: 9. The CDR3 is made up of 15 amino acids.

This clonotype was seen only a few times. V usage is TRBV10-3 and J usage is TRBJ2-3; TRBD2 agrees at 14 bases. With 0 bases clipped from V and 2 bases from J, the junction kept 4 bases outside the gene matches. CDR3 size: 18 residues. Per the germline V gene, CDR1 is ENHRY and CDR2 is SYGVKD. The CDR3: CAISESRGLAGVTDTQYF. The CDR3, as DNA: TGTGCCATCAGTGAGTCCCGGGGACTAGCGGGAGTCACAGATACGCAGTATTTT.

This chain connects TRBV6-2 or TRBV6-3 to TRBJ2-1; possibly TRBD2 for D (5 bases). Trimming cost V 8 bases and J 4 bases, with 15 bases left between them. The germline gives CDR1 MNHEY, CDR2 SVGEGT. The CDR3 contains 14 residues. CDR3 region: CASRNSANYNEQFF. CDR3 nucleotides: TGTGCCAGCCGAAATAGCGCAAATTACAATGAGCAGTTCTTC.

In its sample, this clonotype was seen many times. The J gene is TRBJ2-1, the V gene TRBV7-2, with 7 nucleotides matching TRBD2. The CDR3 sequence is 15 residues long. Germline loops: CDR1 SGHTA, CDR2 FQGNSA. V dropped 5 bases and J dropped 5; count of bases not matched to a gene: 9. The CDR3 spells CASSRSGATNNEQFF. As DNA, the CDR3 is TGTGCCAGCAGCCGCAGCGGGGCTACTAACAATGAGCAGTTCTTC.

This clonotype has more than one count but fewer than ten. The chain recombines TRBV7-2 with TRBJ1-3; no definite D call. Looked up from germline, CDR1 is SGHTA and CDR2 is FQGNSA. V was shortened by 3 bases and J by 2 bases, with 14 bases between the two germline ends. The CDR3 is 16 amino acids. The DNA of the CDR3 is TGTGCCAGCAGCTTCCGGACGAACATCCCTGGAAACACCATATATTTT. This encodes CASSFRTNIPGNTIYF.

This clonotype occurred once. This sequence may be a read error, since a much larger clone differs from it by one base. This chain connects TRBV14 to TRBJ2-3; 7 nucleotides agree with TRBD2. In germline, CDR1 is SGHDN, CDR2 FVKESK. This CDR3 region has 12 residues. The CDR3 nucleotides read TGTGCCAGCAGCCTTCTAGCGGATACGCGGTATTTT. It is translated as CASSLLADTRYF. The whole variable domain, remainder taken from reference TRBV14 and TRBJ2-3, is EAGVTQFPSHSVIEKGQTVTLRCDPISGHDNLYWYRRVMGKEIKFLLHFVKESKQDESGMPNNRFLAERTGGTYSTLKVQPAELEDSGVYFCASSLLADTRYFGPGTRLTVL.

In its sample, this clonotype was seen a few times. The CDR3 sequence is CASRAGGGEAFF. The DNA for the CDR3 is TGTGCCAGCAGGGCAGGGGGTGGTGAAGCTTTCTTT. The rearrangement uses TRBV27 and TRBJ1-1; 7 bases fit TRBD1. The CDR3 is 12 amino acids. V shed 6 bases and J 7 bases; nucleotides not matched to a gene: 5. The germline CDR1 and CDR2 sequences are MNHEY and SMNVEV (reference sequence).

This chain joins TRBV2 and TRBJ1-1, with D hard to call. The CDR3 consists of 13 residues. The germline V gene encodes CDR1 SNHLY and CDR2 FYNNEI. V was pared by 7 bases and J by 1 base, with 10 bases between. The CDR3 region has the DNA TGTGCCAGCAATTCGTACAGGAACACTGAAGCTTTCTTT. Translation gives CASNSYRNTEAFF.

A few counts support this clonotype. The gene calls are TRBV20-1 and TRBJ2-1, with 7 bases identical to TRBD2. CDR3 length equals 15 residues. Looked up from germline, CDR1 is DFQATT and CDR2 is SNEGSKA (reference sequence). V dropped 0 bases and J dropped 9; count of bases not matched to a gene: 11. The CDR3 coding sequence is TGCAGTGCTAGAGATTGGACTAGTTTCGAAGGTGAGCAGTTCTTC. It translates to CSARDWTSFEGEQFF.